This TCR beta chain was retrieved from a study of OX40 agonist ivuxolimab in advanced cancers. The overall study: At doses from 0.01 to 10 mg/kg, patients were given intravenous ivuxolimab every 2 weeks.

Assay used: immunoSEQ multiplex PCR; TCRdb lists only in-frame clones, some missing. Of 70,000 to 95,000 clones detected, about 90% appear once; the ten largest clones hold roughly 0.8%. This clone was counted only a few times. Its antigen is currently unknown. This CDR3 has 14 amino acids. Trimming cost V 4 bases and J 7 bases, with 16 bases left between them. CDR1 and CDR2 (germline): LGHNA, YNFKEQ. Study-wide points: Expanded peripheral T-cell antigen specificity went undetermined.

The starting material was CD4+ or CD8+ T cells sorted from blood, obtained in a trial of the OX40 agonist ivuxolimab. The TCR originated in an adult with an advanced solid tumor such as melanoma, head and neck, liver or kidney cancer. The chain uses TRBV4-2 and TRBJ2-5; D remains unclear. In DNA form, the CDR3 reads TGTGCCAGCAGCCCCCAAGGACCGCCTGGGACCCAGTACTTC. It codes for CASSPQGPPGTQYF.